This T cell receptor (beta chain) came from a study of OX40 agonist ivuxolimab in advanced cancers. Study-wide context: All patients had ivuxolimab intravenously every 2 weeks at 0.01 to 10 mg/kg.

Study-wide points: The work left the antigen specificity of expanded peripheral T cells undetermined. With doses of 0.1 to 3.0 mg/kg, CD4+ and CD8+ blood T cells had undergone clonal expansion by week 6.

Libraries were prepared by immunoSEQ multiplex PCR; TCRdb keeps only in-frame clonotypes and omits some of them. The sample shows around 68,000 clones, roughly 84% of them seen only once. Details on this clone: Its antigen is as yet unknown.

CDR3 length: 12 residues. Trimming stripped 10 bases from V and 0 bases from J, with 9 bases between. Germline CDR1 LNHDA, CDR2 SQIVND (reference sequence). The rearrangement joins TRBV19 to TRBJ2-5; D is perhaps TRBD1 (6 bases). This receptor was obtained from an adult with an advanced solid tumor such as melanoma, head and neck, liver or kidney cancer. The sequences come from CD4+ or CD8+ T cells sorted from blood, collected in a trial of the OX40 agonist ivuxolimab. This CDR3 reads CATGQNQETQYF. The CDR3 DNA follows: TGTGCCACCGGACAGAACCAAGAGACCCAGTACTTC.